Following are 7 T cell receptor beta chains from one sample sequenced in a study of OX40 agonist ivuxolimab in advanced cancers. Clones were sequenced by immunoSEQ multiplex PCR, and TCRdb holds only the in-frame ones, with some missing. Of about 48,000 clones in the sample, approximately 81% were seen once. The sample in question was CD4+ or CD8+ T cells sorted from blood, obtained in a trial of the OX40 agonist ivuxolimab. The receptors derive from an adult with an advanced solid tumor such as melanoma, head and neck, liver or kidney cancer.

V is TRBV29-1 and J is TRBJ2-3; D not certain. The V and J ends lost 1 base and 0 bases respectively, with 2 bases between them. CDR1 SQVTM and CDR2 ANQGSEA come from the germline V gene. The CDR3 totals 12 residues. This CDR3 is CSVEVSTDTQYF. Here the CDR3 DNA reads TGCAGCGTTGAAGTAAGCACAGATACGCAGTATTTT.

The gene calls are TRBV28 and TRBJ1-3; no firm D call. Deletions cut 4 bases from V and 0 bases from J, with 7 bases between. Germline V gene lookup returns CDR1 MDHEN and CDR2 SYDVKM. This CDR3 is built from 14 residues. CDR3 nucleotides: TGTGCCAGCAGTTCCATTTTCTCTGGAAACACCATATATTTT. This gives the protein CASSSIFSGNTIYF.

V gene TRBV1 combines with J gene TRBJ1-1; the table's D call of TRBD1 was not tested on the DNA. TRBV1 is a listed pseudogene. CDR3 length equals 18 residues. The CDR3 protein is CTSSQDTQGAIMNTEAFF. As DNA, the CDR3 is TGCACCAGCAGCCAAGACACGCAGGGGGCCATCATGAACACTGAAGCTTTCTTT.

The rearrangement uses TRBV30 and TRBJ2-3; tentatively, D is TRBD2 (5 bases). Germline V gene lookup returns CDR1 GTSNPN and CDR2 SVGIG (reference sequence). Trimming removed 2 bases from V and 5 bases from J, with 5 bases in between. The CDR3 contains 11 residues. As DNA, the CDR3 is TGTGCCTGGAGTCGGGGAGATACGCAGTATTTT. This sequence encodes CAWSRGDTQYF.

The V and J genes are TRBV28 and TRBJ1-1; TRBD1 matches 9 bases. Per the germline V gene, CDR1 is MDHEN and CDR2 is SYDVKM. With 6 bases clipped from V and 4 bases from J, the junction kept 6 bases outside the gene matches. The CDR3 sequence is 14 residues long. For the CDR3, the DNA is TGTGCCAGCAGCCCAGGACAGGGGAGCACTGAAGCTTTCTTT. Translating it yields CASSPGQGSTEAFF. Complete variable domain (other parts from reference TRBV28 and TRBJ1-1): DVKVTQSSRYLVKRTGEKVFLECVQDMDHENMFWYRQDPGLGLRLIYFSYDVKMKEKGDIPEGYSVSREKKERFSLILESASTNQTSMYLCASSPGQGSTEAFFGQGTRLTVV.

The table lists this clone with a count of one. V is TRBV6-1 and J is TRBJ2-1, with 13 bases fitting TRBD2. The V segment lost 3 bases and the J segment 6 bases; nucleotides outside the gene matches: 2. The CDR3 runs 15 residues. From germline, CDR1 is MNHNS and CDR2 SASEGT. The CDR3 DNA sequence: TGTGCCAGCAGTGAGGGACTAGCGGGATCCAATGAGCAGTTCTTC. This gives the protein CASSEGLAGSNEQFF.

This clone was seen only a few times. The genes are TRBV28 and TRBJ2-1, with D unresolved. V lost 6 bases and J 2 bases, leaving 23 bases between the germline ends. Per germline, CDR1 MDHEN and CDR2 SYDVKM. The CDR3 spans 18 residues. The CDR3 nucleotides read TGTGCCAGCAGCCCCCTGGCGGTTGCCAGCGACCCCTACAATGAGCAGTTCTTC. Translated, it gives CASSPLAVASDPYNEQFF.